The 23 T cell receptor beta chains below come from one sample, sequenced in a study of Ad26.COV2.S vaccination and SARS-CoV-2 variants. Method: immunoSEQ multiplex PCR; TCRdb's copy keeps in-frame clones and lacks some. The profile shows 300,000 to 400,000 clones, about 86% of them singletons. Treatment defined: approximately 18 received Ad26.COV2.S at low or high dose, single or two shots; five or six received placebo; per-sample allocation not given. Day 63 after the first vaccine or placebo injection was the time point for sampling. The sample consisted of peripheral blood, taken in a trial of Ad26.COV2.S vaccine versus placebo. Every receptor here comes from a person aged 18-60 years who received the Ad26.COV2.S COVID-19 vaccine or a placebo.

This chain connects TRBV18 to TRBJ1-1; TRBD1 is a possible D gene (6 bases). Between the trimmed V and J ends, which lost 0 bases and 5 bases, there was a span of 19 bases. Germline values: CDR1 KGHSH, CDR2 LQKENI. This CDR3 is 17 amino acids long. In DNA, the CDR3 is TGTGCCAGCTCACCACCTAATATTGGGGGGCGTCTGACTGAAGCTTTCTTT. It encodes CASSPPNIGGRLTEAFF.

This clone was picked up one time. V usage is TRBV18 and J usage is TRBJ1-1; D possibly corresponds to TRBD1 (5 bases). V lost 4 bases and J 1 base, leaving 7 bases between the germline ends. CDR3 size: 13 residues. Germline V gene sequence: CDR1 KGHSH, CDR2 LQKENI. The CDR3, as DNA: TGTGCCAGCTCACTAGACAGGAACACTGAAGCTTTCTTT. It translates to CASSLDRNTEAFF.

The rearrangement uses TRBV5-5 and TRBJ2-3, with D possibly TRBD1 on 6 matching bases. Deletions cut 1 base from V and 0 bases from J, with 9 bases between. The CDR3 covers 15 residues. From germline, CDR1 is SGHKS and CDR2 YYEKEE (reference sequence). CDR3 DNA sequence: TGTGCCAGCAGCTTGTGGGACACCAGCACAGATACGCAGTATTTT. Translation gives CASSLWDTSTDTQYF. Combining the CDR3 with reference TRBV5-5 and TRBJ2-3 gives the whole variable domain DAGVTQSPTHLIKTRGQQVTLRCSPISGHKSVSWYQQVLGQGPQFIFQYYEKEERGRGNFPDRFSARQFPNYSSELNVNALLLGDSALYLCASSLWDTSTDTQYFGPGTRLTVL.

The V call is TRBV7-9, the J call TRBJ2-3, with 7 bases aligning to TRBD2. With V trimmed by 3 bases and J by 2 bases, 8 bases remained unmatched. CDR1 and CDR2 (germline): SEHNR, FQNEAQ (reference sequence). The CDR3 has 16 amino acids. Here the CDR3 DNA reads TGTGCCAGCAGCTTGGACCCAGCGGGGTACACAGATACGCAGTATTTT. It translates to CASSLDPAGYTDTQYF.

The chain combines TRBV18 with TRBJ1-1; D unclear. V lost 3 bases and J 4 bases, leaving 6 bases between the germline ends. Germline lookup yields CDR1 KGHSH and CDR2 LQKENI. CDR3 size: 12 residues. The CDR3 coding sequence is TGTGCCAGCTCACCCGGCCGCACTGAAGCTTTCTTT. Its protein is CASSPGRTEAFF.

The rearrangement uses TRBV5-1 and TRBJ2-5, with D possibly TRBD2 on 6 matching bases. Trimming cost V 7 bases and J 5 bases, with 15 bases left between them. Germline CDR1 SGHRS, CDR2 YFSETQ. The CDR3 is 13 amino acids. CDR3 in amino acids: CASRDSQGETQYF. CDR3 coding DNA: TGCGCCAGCCGGGACTCCCAAGGGGAGACCCAGTACTTC.

This sequence joins TRBV27 and TRBJ2-7; perhaps D is TRBD1 or TRBD2 (5 bases each). The germline V gene encodes CDR1 MNHEY and CDR2 SMNVEV (reference sequence). With 7 bases removed from V and 5 bases from J, the gap between germline ends came to 21 bases. The CDR3 extends over 15 amino acids. This chain's CDR3 is CASTPGAQGRHEQYF. The CDR3, as DNA: TGTGCCAGCACCCCTGGGGCCCAGGGACGTCACGAGCAGTACTTC.

The CDR3 loop reads CASSEVGQGPYGYTF. The DNA for the CDR3 is TGTGCCAGCAGTGAAGTGGGACAGGGGCCGTATGGCTACACCTTC. This rearrangement joins TRBV2 to TRBJ1-2; TRBD1 matches at 10 bases. The CDR3 covers 15 residues. Germline V gene sequence: CDR1 SNHLY, CDR2 FYNNEI. V gave up 1 base and J gave up 5 bases; unmatched junction bases: 4.

CDR3 residues: CASSSTGQGEQYF. The CDR3 DNA is TGTGCCAGCAGTTCGACAGGCCAGGGCGAGCAGTACTTC. This chain uses TRBV27 with TRBJ2-7; TRBD1 is a possible D gene (6 bases). Trimming pared 4 bases from V and 6 bases from J, leaving 13 bases between. The CDR3 has 13 amino acids. Germline values: CDR1 MNHEY, CDR2 SMNVEV (reference sequence).

The CDR3 loop reads CASSFERETEAFF. The CDR3 nucleotides are TGTGCCAGCAGCTTTGAGAGGGAAACTGAAGCTTTCTTT. The chain joins TRBV5-4 to TRBJ1-1; D gene uncertain. Trimming removed 2 bases from V and 5 bases from J, with 10 bases in between. The CDR3 spans 13 residues. Germline CDR1 and CDR2: SGHNT and YYREEE (reference sequence). Full variable domain (rest looked up from reference TRBV5-4 and TRBJ1-1): ETGVTQSPTHLIKTRGQQVTLRCSSQSGHNTVSWYQQALGQGPQFIFQYYREEENGRGNFPPRFSGLQFPNYSSELNVNALELDDSALYLCASSFERETEAFFGQGTRLTVV.

The chain links TRBV7-9 to TRBJ2-2; TRBD1 aligns across 7 bases. CDR1 and CDR2 from the germline V gene are SEHNR and FQNEAQ (reference sequence). The CDR3 runs to 14 residues. The junction had 12 bases not matched to a gene; V was cut back by 10 bases and J by 7 bases. The DNA of the CDR3 is TGTGCCACCACAGAAGCAGGGGACAGCGGGGAGCTGTTTTTT. It codes for CATTEAGDSGELFF.

In regard to this clone: At one end the junction does not follow the germline gene, possibly because of a read error. This chain joins TRBV7-2 and TRBJ1-2; possibly TRBD1 for D (5 bases). The V gene's germline CDR1 is SGHTA and CDR2 FQGNSA. The CDR3 spans 15 residues. In nucleotides, the CDR3 is TGTGCCAGCAGCTGGGCAGGGCCACTTAACTATGACTACACCTTC. Its protein is CASSWAGPLNYDYTF.

V gene TRBV19 combines with J gene TRBJ2-3; D may be TRBD2 (6 bases). V lost 9 bases, J lost 5 bases, and 30 bases lay in between. The CDR3 runs to 18 residues. Germline CDR1 reads LNHDA; CDR2 reads SQIVND (reference sequence). The CDR3 coding sequence is TGTGCCAGCACCGAAAGAACACCAGGCGGGGTTGGGAGAGATACGCAGTATTTT. Translation gives CASTERTPGGVGRDTQYF. The variable domain in full, completed from reference TRBV19 and TRBJ2-3, reads DGGITQSPKYLFRKEGQNVTLSCEQNLNHDAMYWYRQDPGQGLRLIYYSQIVNDFQKGDIAEGYSVSREKKESFPLTVTSAQKNPTAFYLCASTERTPGGVGRDTQYFGPGTRLTVL.

The V and J genes are TRBV18 and TRBJ2-3; a possible D gene is TRBD1 (6 bases). The CDR3 sequence is 13 residues long. The V end lost 5 bases, the J end lost 5 bases, and 11 bases lay between the germline ends. Per germline, CDR1 KGHSH and CDR2 LQKENI. CDR3 in DNA: TGTGCCAGCTCATCCAACAGGGAAGATACGCAGTATTTT. This encodes CASSSNREDTQYF. Looking up the rest from reference TRBV18 and TRBJ2-3 gives the full variable domain: NAGVMQNPRHLVRRRGQEARLRCSPMKGHSHVYWYRQLPEEGLKFMVYLQKENIIDESGMPKERFSAEFPKEGPSILRIQQVVRGDSAAYFCASSSNREDTQYFGPGTRLTVL.

V usage is TRBV6-6 and J usage is TRBJ1-2; TRBD1 agrees at 9 bases. CDR1 and CDR2 (germline): MNHNY, SVGAGI (reference sequence). The CDR3 is 14 amino acids. V shed 7 bases, J shed 8 bases, and the junction held 11 bases outside the gene matches. The CDR3 DNA is TGTGCCAGCACGGCACAGGGGGCACTGGAGGGCTACACCTTC. Translation gives CASTAQGALEGYTF.

The J gene is TRBJ1-1, the V gene TRBV5-5, with D possibly matching TRBD1 (5 bases). Trimming pared 1 base from V and 5 bases from J, leaving 12 bases between. Germline V gene data show CDR1 as SGHKS and CDR2 as YYEKEE (reference sequence). This CDR3 comprises 14 residues. In DNA, the CDR3 is TGTGCCAGCAGCTTGAGTCCGAGGGGAACTGAAGCTTTCTTT. Translation gives CASSLSPRGTEAFF.

The chain has TRBV7-2 and TRBJ2-5; D call uncertain. CDR1 is SGHTA and CDR2 is FQGNSA in the germline V gene. V gave up 1 base and J gave up 4 bases, with 10 bases separating them. The CDR3 is made up of 14 amino acids. The CDR3 sequence: CASSLVPDLETQYF. In DNA, the CDR3 is TGTGCCAGCAGCTTAGTCCCAGACTTAGAGACCCAGTACTTC.

The chain is built from TRBV7-2 and TRBJ1-1, with 7 bases matching TRBD1. V lost 0 bases to trimming and J lost 6 bases; unmatched junction nucleotides: 4. The CDR3 contains 14 residues. The germline gives CDR1 SGHTA, CDR2 FQGNSA. CDR3 sequence (DNA): TGTGCCAGCAGCTTAGCGGGGACAGCGCCTGAAGCTTTCTTT. This encodes CASSLAGTAPEAFF.

This chain uses TRBV18 with TRBJ1-1; TRBD1 agrees at 8 bases. After removal of 8 bases from V and 5 bases from J, the junction contained 7 bases not matched to a gene. Germline CDR1 reads KGHSH; CDR2 reads LQKENI. CDR3 length: 13 amino acids. CDR3 nucleotides: TGTGCCAGCGGACCAGGGGGCGTTACTGAAGCTTTCTTT. It codes for CASGPGGVTEAFF. The whole variable domain, remainder taken from reference TRBV18 and TRBJ1-1, is NAGVMQNPRHLVRRRGQEARLRCSPMKGHSHVYWYRQLPEEGLKFMVYLQKENIIDESGMPKERFSAEFPKEGPSILRIQQVVRGDSAAYFCASGPGGVTEAFFGQGTRLTVV.

This clone showed up just a few times. This rearrangement joins TRBV7-9 to TRBJ2-7; 7 nucleotides agree with TRBD1. This CDR3 is built from 13 residues. Germline V gene data show CDR1 as SEHNR and CDR2 as FQNEAQ (reference sequence). V was pared by 6 bases and J by 6 bases, with 8 bases of the junction left unmatched. CDR3 sequence (DNA): TGTGCCAGCAGACCGACAGGGACCTCCGAGCAGTACTTC. Translated, it gives CASRPTGTSEQYF.

V and J are TRBV10-3 and TRBJ2-2; D call uncertain. The V end lost 5 bases, the J end lost 0 bases, and 10 bases lay between the germline ends. Germline lookup yields CDR1 ENHRY and CDR2 SYGVKD. The CDR3 extends over 15 amino acids. CDR3 loop: CAISSGTSNTGELFF. Written as DNA, the CDR3 is TGTGCCATCAGTTCCGGAACTTCGAACACCGGGGAGCTGTTTTTT.

V usage is TRBV7-2 and J usage is TRBJ1-6; D remains ambiguous. The CDR3 is made up of 14 amino acids. V lost 0 bases and J lost 9, with 9 bases in between. Germline V CDR1 and CDR2: SGHTA, FQGNSA. Here the CDR3 DNA reads TGTGCCAGCAGCTTAGCGTACGACGGTTCACCCCTCCACTTT. Translation: CASSLAYDGSPLHF.

This clone was seen more than once but under ten times. This rearrangement joins TRBV5-6 to TRBJ1-3; 7 bases are a match to TRBD1. This CDR3 comprises 15 residues. Trimming at V came to 4 bases and at J to 4 bases, leaving 8 bases not matched to a gene. CDR1 SGHDT and CDR2 YYEEEE come from the germline V gene. The CDR3 DNA reads as TGTGCCAGCAGCCGCGACAGGGTGGGAGGAAACACCATATATTTT. This encodes CASSRDRVGGNTIYF.